The next 9 T cell receptor beta chains were all read from a single sample in a study of OX40 agonist ivuxolimab in advanced cancers. This table comes from immunoSEQ multiplex PCR, and its TCRdb copy is limited to in-frame clones, with some not included. Among around 68,000 clones listed, around 90% were seen once. Sequencing was performed on CD4+ or CD8+ T cells sorted from blood, taken in a trial of the OX40 agonist ivuxolimab. The receptors stem from an adult with an advanced solid tumor such as melanoma, head and neck, liver or kidney cancer.

This rearrangement joins TRBV5-1 to TRBJ1-5, with D perhaps matching TRBD1 (6 bases). This CDR3 region has 15 residues. CDR1 and CDR2 (germline): SGHRS, YFSETQ. Trimming removed 2 bases at V and 6 bases at J, with 15 bases between. CDR3 nucleotides: TGCGCCAGCAGCTTCGGAGGTCTACAGGGTCAGCCCCAGCATTTT. Its translation: CASSFGGLQGQPQHF.

The CDR3: CASSGGQYTDTQYF. CDR3 DNA: TGTGCCAGCAGCGGGGGACAGTACACAGATACGCAGTATTTT. V usage is TRBV7-9 and J usage is TRBJ2-3; 7 nucleotides line up with TRBD1. The CDR3 has 14 residues. J gave up 2 bases and V 5 bases, and 4 bases lay outside the gene matches. Germline V CDR1 and CDR2: SEHNR, FQNEAQ (reference sequence).

This clone has a single count. The chain recombines TRBV7-6 with TRBJ1-2, with 8 bases aligning to TRBD1. CDR3 length equals 14 residues. V gave up 5 bases and J gave up 3 bases; unmatched junction bases: 5. The V gene's germline CDR1 is SGHVS and CDR2 FNYEAQ. CDR3 coding DNA: TGTGCCAGCAGCCCAGGGGGCCAGGACTATGGCTACACCTTC. Translating it yields CASSPGGQDYGYTF.

The genes are TRBV7-9 and TRBJ2-7; D is perhaps TRBD1 or TRBD2 (6 bases each). Looked up from germline, CDR1 is SEHNR and CDR2 is FQNEAQ (reference sequence). The CDR3 consists of 13 residues. V lost 3 bases to trimming and J lost 3 bases, with 9 bases between them. CDR3 sequence (DNA): TGTGCCAGCAGCTTGGGGGGCCTCTACGAGCAGTACTTC. This gives the protein CASSLGGLYEQYF.

As regards this clone: Distinct nucleotide sequences in the sample also encode this CDR3. This sequence joins TRBV9 and TRBJ1-2; TRBD1 is a possible D gene (5 bases). There are 13 residues in the CDR3. Germline lookup yields CDR1 SGDLS and CDR2 YYNGEE. V was shortened by 3 bases and J by 3 bases, with 9 bases between the two germline ends. The CDR3 sequence: CASSARVDYGYTF. CDR3 in DNA: TGTGCCAGCAGCGCCAGGGTCGACTATGGCTACACCTTC.

The gene calls are TRBV5-1 and TRBJ2-7; 8 positions match TRBD1. The CDR3 consists of 14 residues. V gave up 0 bases and J gave up 4 bases; unmatched junction bases: 3. CDR1 is SGHRS and CDR2 is YFSETQ in the germline V gene. CDR3: CASSLGQGAYEQYF. The CDR3, as DNA: TGCGCCAGCAGCTTGGGCCAGGGGGCTTACGAGCAGTACTTC. Looking up the rest from reference TRBV5-1 and TRBJ2-7 gives the full variable domain: KAGVTQTPRYLIKTRGQQVTLSCSPISGHRSVSWYQQTPGQGLQFLFEYFSETQRNKGNFPGRFSGRQFSNSRSEMNVSTLELGDSALYLCASSLGQGAYEQYFGPGTRLTVT.

The chain carries TRBV6-5 and TRBJ1-1, with D hard to call. Germline V gene lookup returns CDR1 MNHEY and CDR2 SVGAGI. Trimming took off 6 bases at V and 1 base at J, with 9 bases between the two ends. The CDR3 is made up of 13 amino acids. CDR3 sequence: CASSPRGNTEAFF. The CDR3 region has the DNA TGTGCCAGCAGCCCGCGGGGGAACACTGAAGCTTTCTTT.

The chain uses TRBV9 and TRBJ2-1, with D perhaps being TRBD1 or TRBD2 (5 bases each). This CDR3 region has 14 residues. The germline V and J ends were trimmed by 6 bases and 7 bases, with 17 bases remaining between them. Germline V gives CDR1 SGDLS, CDR2 YYNGEE. The DNA of the CDR3 is TGTGCCAGCAACCTATTCGGGAAGGGGAATGAGCAGTTCTTC. It yields the protein CASNLFGKGNEQFF.

This chain links TRBV11-2 with TRBJ2-7; D unresolved. CDR3 size: 16 residues. The V gene's germline CDR1 is SGHAT and CDR2 FQNNGV. V was pared by 3 bases and J by 0 bases, with 15 bases between. The CDR3 sequence is CASSLGSFRSSYEQYF. DNA for the CDR3: TGTGCCAGCAGCTTGGGGTCCTTTAGGTCCTCCTACGAGCAGTACTTC.